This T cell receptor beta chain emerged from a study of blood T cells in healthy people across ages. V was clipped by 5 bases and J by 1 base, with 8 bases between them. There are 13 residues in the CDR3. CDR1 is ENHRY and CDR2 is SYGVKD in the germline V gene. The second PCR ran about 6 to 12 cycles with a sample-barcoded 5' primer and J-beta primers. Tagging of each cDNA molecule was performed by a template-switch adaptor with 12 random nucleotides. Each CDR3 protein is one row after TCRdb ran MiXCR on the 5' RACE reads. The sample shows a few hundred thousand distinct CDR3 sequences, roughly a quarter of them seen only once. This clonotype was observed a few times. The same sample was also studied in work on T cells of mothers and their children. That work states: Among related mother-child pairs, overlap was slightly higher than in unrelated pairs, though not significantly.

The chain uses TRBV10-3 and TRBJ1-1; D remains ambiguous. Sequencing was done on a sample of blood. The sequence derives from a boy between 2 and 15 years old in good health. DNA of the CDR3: TGTGCCATCAGTCCGATAAAGAACACTGAAGCTTTCTTT. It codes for CAISPIKNTEAFF.